The 6 T cell receptor beta chains presented below share a single source sample, sequenced in a study of CD8 T cells in Susac syndrome. An amount of RNA that ranged from about 0.45 to 1 ug was reverse transcribed with random hexamers. TCRdb reanalysed the immunoSEQ multiplex PCR reads using MiXCR and keeps one entry per CDR3 protein. In the table there are hundreds of thousands of distinct CDR3 sequences, around 93% of which are singletons. The sequencing input was CD4+ T cells from PBMCs. Receptors were obtained from a human donor with multiple sclerosis.

This chain connects TRBV10-3 to TRBJ1-6, with D unresolved. CDR3 length: 16 amino acids. V was clipped by 3 bases and J by 1 base, with 10 bases between them. CDR1 is ENHRY and CDR2 is SYGVKD in the germline V gene. This CDR3 is CAISDAIESYNSPLHF. The CDR3 DNA sequence: TGTGCCATCAGTGATGCCATAGAGTCCTATAATTCACCCCTCCACTTT.

The rearrangement joins TRBV2 to TRBJ2-3, with TRBD1 as a possible D gene (6 bases). Trimming pared 4 bases from V and 4 bases from J, leaving 18 bases between. The germline V gene encodes CDR1 SNHLY and CDR2 FYNNEI. The CDR3 length is 16 residues. In nucleotides, the CDR3 is TGTGCCAGCAGTGGAGGGGACACCAGCTACCCAGATACGCAGTATTTT. Protein product: CASSGGDTSYPDTQYF.

The chain is built from TRBV5-4 and TRBJ1-4; weak D call: TRBD1 (6 bases). The V end was cut by 0 bases, the J end by 7 bases, with 10 bases between. Germline CDR1 and CDR2: SGHNT and YYREEE (reference sequence). CDR3 length: 14 amino acids. The CDR3 sequence: CASSLAGTREKLFF. As DNA, the CDR3 is TGTGCCAGCAGCTTGGCCGGGACACGTGAAAAACTGTTTTTT.

This clonotype was recorded only once. The gene calls are TRBV9 and TRBJ1-4; D is possibly TRBD1 (5 bases). Germline CDR1 is SGDLS and CDR2 is YYNGEE. The CDR3 sequence is 15 residues long. Trimming took off 0 bases at V and 8 bases at J, with 14 bases between the two ends. The CDR3 nucleotides read TGTGCCAGCAGCGTAGGCGCCCAGGGTGGGGAAAAACTGTTTTTT. Encoded protein: CASSVGAQGGEKLFF.

The chain links TRBV6-6 to TRBJ1-5; D unclear. Germline V gene lookup returns CDR1 MNHNY and CDR2 SVGAGI (reference sequence). The V end lost 7 bases, the J end lost 3 bases, and 10 bases lay between the germline ends. CDR3 length equals 13 residues. CDR3 protein: CASTRAFNQPQHF. The CDR3 region has the DNA TGTGCCAGCACTCGGGCGTTCAATCAGCCCCAGCATTTT.

This rearrangement joins TRBV5-1 to TRBJ1-4; D gene uncertain. Germline CDR1 and CDR2: SGHRS and YFSETQ. Trimming shortened V by 0 bases and J by 2 bases, and 20 bases separated the two germline ends. CDR3 size: 19 residues. The CDR3 sequence is CASSLGLATSSGTNEKLFF. In nucleotides, the CDR3 is TGCGCCAGCAGCTTGGGTCTAGCGACGTCGAGTGGCACTAATGAAAAACTGTTTTTT.